This T cell receptor (beta chain) was observed in a study of T cells in Graves' hyperthyroidism and ophthalmopathy. Ophthalmopathy cases scored 3 or more on the Clinical Activity Score and 4 or more on NOSPECS grade, with duration below 3 months. Exclusion of patients followed from uncontrolled infection, other autoimmune disease, pregnancy or lactation. The study based diagnoses on clinical symptoms, serum thyroxine and TRAb, thyroid ultrasound and orbital computed tomography. PBMCs were collected from an approximately 10 ml volume of fresh peripheral blood. Using RNA transcripts as the source, TCR beta CDR3 regions were amplified. First-round RT-PCR of the TCR CDR3 relied on the HTBI primer set. TCRdb fed the multiplex PCR reads into MiXCR, producing one record per CDR3 protein. The sample yields about 350,000 distinct CDR3 sequences, around 18% seen once. This clonotype was recorded at least ten times.

Trimming pared 4 bases from V and 0 bases from J, leaving 13 bases between. CDR1 MDHEN and CDR2 SYDVKM come from the germline V gene. The CDR3 totals 16 residues. The rearrangement uses TRBV28 and TRBJ2-4; a weak D match, TRBD2 (5 bases). The sequence was obtained from a woman aged 40 to 55 with Graves' ophthalmopathy. Source material: blood. DNA of the CDR3: TGTGCCAGCAGTTCCCCAGGCGGGCTAGCCAAAAACATTCAGTACTTC. Translation gives CASSSPGGLAKNIQYF.